These T cell receptor beta chains were read from a single sample in a study of blood T cells in healthy people across ages. TCRdb reprocessed the 5' RACE reads with MiXCR, giving one entry per CDR3 protein. This sample carries more than 1,400,000 distinct CDR3 sequences, 42% of them seen once, and the ten largest clones take 7.9%. Sequencing used blood. The receptor source for this set is a woman in her late teens or twenties in good health. Both conserved end residues are part of each CDR3. The order of the fields is D gene, V gene, J gene, clone size, CDR3 protein, CDR3 DNA. A D gene is named only where the DNA matches it firmly. Not every row has a clone size; where given, it reads once, few, many or a size class.

-	TRBV28	TRBJ2-1	few	CASSLLVPSSPILGNEQFF	TGTGCCAGCAGTTTATTGGTCCCCTCGAGCCCCATCCTAGGCAATGAGCAGTTCTTC
-	TRBV20-1	TRBJ1-3	-	CSARDWGAGGNTIYF	TGCAGTGCTAGAGATTGGGGGGCTGGCGGAAACACCATATATTTT
TRBD2	TRBV4-2	TRBJ2-7	-	CASSQVPGGELYEQYF	TGTGCCAGCAGCCAAGTCCCGGGGGGAGAGCTCTACGAGCAGTACTTC
TRBD1	TRBV4-2	TRBJ1-2	few	CASADRGQGYGYTF	TGTGCCAGCGCCGACAGGGGGCAAGGGTATGGCTACACCTTC
TRBD2	TRBV20-1	TRBJ2-7	-	CSVAGLTGNEQYF	TGCAGTGTAGCGGGATTGACGGGCAATGAGCAGTACTTC
TRBD2	TRBV12-3/TRBV12-4	TRBJ2-3	-	CASGRGIVTDTQYF	TGTGCCAGCGGGCGGGGGATTGTGACAGATACGCAGTATTTT
TRBD1	TRBV29-1	TRBJ1-1	-	CSVDPPGQGTEAFF	TGCAGCGTTGATCCGCCGGGACAGGGTACTGAAGCTTTCTTT
-	TRBV7-9	TRBJ2-1	-	CASSFRGTYNEQFF	TGTGCCAGCAGCTTTCGTGGGACTTACAATGAGCAGTTCTTC
TRBD2	TRBV15	TRBJ2-1	-	CATSRDSTSGTSKQFF	TGTGCCACCAGCAGAGATTCAACTAGCGGGACTTCTAAGCAGTTCTTC
-	TRBV20-1	TRBJ1-4	-	CSAPVGALRNEKLFF	TGCAGTGCCCCCGTGGGGGCCCTCCGAAATGAAAAACTGTTTTTT
-	TRBV6-5	TRBJ2-7	few	CASSYSLGAVSYEQYF	TGTGCCAGCAGTTACTCCCTAGGAGCGGTAAGCTACGAGCAGTACTTC
-	TRBV20-1	TRBJ2-3	-	CSVSTWEHTDTQYF	TGCAGTGTATCAACGTGGGAACACACAGATACGCAGTATTTT
TRBD2	TRBV7-9	TRBJ2-1	-	CASSFRSGTSGTVDEQFF	TGTGCCAGCAGCTTCCGCTCCGGGACTAGCGGGACGGTGGATGAGCAGTTCTTC
TRBD2	TRBV9	TRBJ2-7	-	CASSGGSGGTSYEQYF	TGTGCCAGCAGCGGAGGGAGCGGGGGGACCTCCTACGAGCAGTACTTC
-	TRBV7-9	TRBJ1-1	-	CASTLGAMNTEAFF	TGTGCCAGTACGTTAGGAGCCATGAACACTGAAGCTTTCTTT
-	TRBV5-1	TRBJ2-3	-	CASSLAGPVVDTQYF	TGCGCCAGCAGCTTAGCGGGCCCCGTGGTAGATACGCAGTATTTT
-	TRBV10-3	TRBJ2-7	-	CAIGPTRGDYEQYF	TGTGCCATCGGCCCGACAAGGGGAGACTACGAGCAGTACTTC
-	TRBV20-1	TRBJ1-2	-	CSSVQDLGYGYTF	TGCAGTAGCGTCCAGGACCTGGGCTATGGCTACACCTTC
-	TRBV7-6	TRBJ1-1	-	CASSRLEDRNTEAFF	TGTGCCAGCAGCCGCCTTGAAGACAGGAACACTGAAGCTTTCTTT
-	TRBV7-2	TRBJ1-1	few	CASSFGITEAFF	TGTGCCAGCAGCTTTGGGATCACTGAAGCTTTCTTT
-	TRBV6-4	TRBJ2-6	-	CATSDRAGANVLTF	TGTGCCACCTCCGACAGAGCTGGGGCCAACGTCCTGACTTTC
-	TRBV29-1	TRBJ1-4	-	CSVPLGEKLFF	TGCAGCGTTCCTCTTGGCGAAAAACTGTTTTTT